The rows below give T cell receptor beta chains drawn from one sample of a study of T-cell reconstitution after alpha-beta-depleted transplantation in children. MiXCR, run by TCRdb on the PCR reads, gives a single entry per CDR3 protein. The data contain some 840,000 distinct CDR3 sequences, about 15% of them seen just once; the ten biggest clones take up approximately 4.5%. The input for sequencing was PBMCs, mostly from graft donor cells, taken 360 days after TCRalphabeta/CD19-depleted stem cell transplant. These TCRs come from a male patient younger than 18 who had a stem cell transplant for acute lymphoblastic leukemia, so the T cells may come from the graft donor. Both conserved end residues are part of each CDR3. Each record gives: J gene, clone size, V gene, D gene, CDR3 DNA, CDR3 protein. The D gene is left open where the match is weak. Size values are once, few and many counts, or a class for expanded clones, and some rows have none.

J gene: TRBJ2-7; clone size: -; V gene: TRBV15; D gene: TRBD1; CDR3 DNA: TGTGCCACCAGCAGAGCTAGGGGGCAGGGCGCTTACGAGCAGTACTTC; CDR3 protein: CATSRARGQGAYEQYF
J gene: TRBJ2-1; clone size: -; V gene: TRBV7-2; D gene: TRBD2; CDR3 DNA: TGTGCCAGCCGCACACTTAAAAGACCTAGCGGACTCAATGAGCAGTTCTTC; CDR3 protein: CASRTLKRPSGLNEQFF
J gene: TRBJ2-5; clone size: -; V gene: TRBV24-1; D gene: -; CDR3 DNA: TGTGCCACATCAAACACGGAGGGACCCCAAGAGACCCAGTACTTC; CDR3 protein: CATSNTEGPQETQYF
J gene: TRBJ2-5; clone size: few; V gene: TRBV4-1; D gene: TRBD2; CDR3 DNA: TGCGCCAGCAGCCAGAAGGGACTAGAGGGGGAGACCCAGTACTTC; CDR3 protein: CASSQKGLEGETQYF
J gene: TRBJ2-2; clone size: few; V gene: TRBV2; D gene: TRBD2; CDR3 DNA: TGTGCCAGCAGTCCCCCTAGCGGGAGGCTCCAGACCGGGGAGCTGTTTTTT; CDR3 protein: CASSPPSGRLQTGELFF
J gene: TRBJ2-1; clone size: -; V gene: TRBV11-2; D gene: TRBD2; CDR3 DNA: TGTGCCAGCAGCTCTCTCGCCGGCGGGAGTCTCTTACACAATGAGCAGTTCTTC; CDR3 protein: CASSSLAGGSLLHNEQFF
J gene: TRBJ2-1; clone size: -; V gene: TRBV5-1; D gene: TRBD2; CDR3 DNA: TGCGCCAGCAGCGCGCTTCTAGCGGGAGTGTTTAGTGAGCAGTTCTTC; CDR3 protein: CASSALLAGVFSEQFF
J gene: TRBJ2-1; clone size: -; V gene: TRBV2; D gene: -; CDR3 DNA: TGTGCCAGCAGTGAAGGGGGGTTGGCCTACAATGAGCAGTTCTTC; CDR3 protein: CASSEGGLAYNEQFF
J gene: TRBJ2-1; clone size: -; V gene: TRBV6-1; D gene: TRBD2; CDR3 DNA: TGTGCCAGCAAACCGGGAGGGAGCTCCTACAATGAGCAGTTCTTC; CDR3 protein: CASKPGGSSYNEQFF
J gene: TRBJ2-7; clone size: many; V gene: TRBV4-1; D gene: -; CDR3 DNA: TGCGCCAGCAGCCTGGGGACGGACGAGCAGTACTTC; CDR3 protein: CASSLGTDEQYF
J gene: TRBJ2-1; clone size: few; V gene: TRBV27; D gene: -; CDR3 DNA: TGTGCCAGCGCCTTCCCGGGGTACAATGAGCAGTTCTTC; CDR3 protein: CASAFPGYNEQFF
J gene: TRBJ2-1; clone size: many; V gene: TRBV5-6; D gene: -; CDR3 DNA: TGTGCCAGCAGCCCAGGTTTAACGGATGAGCAGTTCTTC; CDR3 protein: CASSPGLTDEQFF
J gene: TRBJ2-1; clone size: few; V gene: TRBV5-1; D gene: TRBD2; CDR3 DNA: TGCGCCAGCAGCTTTTGGACTAGTGAGAATGAGCAGTTCTTC; CDR3 protein: CASSFWTSENEQFF
J gene: TRBJ2-1; clone size: many; V gene: TRBV7-9; D gene: -; CDR3 DNA: TGTGCCAGCAGCTTAGAGTGGGCTCTACCCGGGAATGAGCAGTTCTTC; CDR3 protein: CASSLEWALPGNEQFF
J gene: TRBJ2-3; clone size: -; V gene: TRBV11-2; D gene: TRBD2; CDR3 DNA: TGTGCCAGCAGCTTAAGGACTAGATCCACCACAGATACGCAGTATTTT; CDR3 protein: CASSLRTRSTTDTQYF
J gene: TRBJ1-4; clone size: -; V gene: TRBV12-3/TRBV12-4; D gene: TRBD1; CDR3 DNA: TGTGCCAGCAGCCCCATGACAGGGCGGCATGAAAAACTGTTTTTT; CDR3 protein: CASSPMTGRHEKLFF
J gene: TRBJ1-1; clone size: -; V gene: TRBV5-1; D gene: TRBD1; CDR3 DNA: TGCGCCAGCAGCATTACGGGACAGCTGAACACTGAAGCTTTCTTT; CDR3 protein: CASSITGQLNTEAFF
J gene: TRBJ2-7; clone size: -; V gene: TRBV5-1; D gene: TRBD1; CDR3 DNA: TGCGCCAGCAGCCGCACCTTAACCGGGACAGCGATTTACGAGCAGTACTTC; CDR3 protein: CASSRTLTGTAIYEQYF
J gene: TRBJ1-6; clone size: many; V gene: TRBV28; D gene: -; CDR3 DNA: TGTGCCACCCAGAGCTCCTATAATTCACCCCTCCACTTT; CDR3 protein: CATQSSYNSPLHF
J gene: TRBJ2-2; clone size: few; V gene: TRBV9; D gene: -; CDR3 DNA: TGTGCCAGCAGCGTAGCTACGGGAGCGACCACCGGGGAGCTGTTTTTT; CDR3 protein: CASSVATGATTGELFF
J gene: TRBJ2-4; clone size: -; V gene: TRBV5-1; D gene: TRBD2; CDR3 DNA: TGCGCCAGCAGCTTGGCCCGTCTGACTAGCGGGACGGGAGCCAAAAACATTCAGTACTTC; CDR3 protein: CASSLARLTSGTGAKNIQYF
J gene: TRBJ1-3; clone size: few; V gene: TRBV2; D gene: -; CDR3 DNA: TGTGCCAGCAGTGCTTCCGTGCCCTGGGGAAACACCATATATTTT; CDR3 protein: CASSASVPWGNTIYF
J gene: TRBJ2-1; clone size: -; V gene: TRBV5-1; D gene: -; CDR3 DNA: TGCGCCAGCAGCTTGAGTCCTAGCCTTGAGCAGTTCTTC; CDR3 protein: CASSLSPSLEQFF
J gene: TRBJ2-1; clone size: -; V gene: TRBV7-6; D gene: -; CDR3 DNA: TGTGCCAGCAGCTTAACTTCTCTAGCCCGAGCCCACAATGAGCAGTTCTTC; CDR3 protein: CASSLTSLARAHNEQFF
J gene: TRBJ2-4; clone size: few; V gene: TRBV29-1; D gene: -; CDR3 DNA: TGCAGCGTGTTGGTAGACATTCAGTACTTC; CDR3 protein: CSVLVDIQYF
J gene: TRBJ1-4; clone size: -; V gene: TRBV7-6; D gene: -; CDR3 DNA: TGTGCCAGCAGCCCCAAGGACGGAGGACGGGAAAAACTGTTTTTT; CDR3 protein: CASSPKDGGREKLFF
J gene: TRBJ2-7; clone size: -; V gene: TRBV7-9; D gene: -; CDR3 DNA: TGTGCCAGCAGCTTGCTGGCGATTAGCGAGCAGTACTTC; CDR3 protein: CASSLLAISEQYF
J gene: TRBJ2-1; clone size: few; V gene: TRBV24-1; D gene: TRBD2; CDR3 DNA: TGTGCCACCACGCGGACTAGCGGGAGTGGAAATGAGCAGTTCTTC; CDR3 protein: CATTRTSGSGNEQFF
J gene: TRBJ2-7; clone size: many; V gene: TRBV7-3; D gene: TRBD2; CDR3 DNA: TGTGCCAGCAGCTTAACCGCCGGGACTATAAACGAGCAGTACTTC; CDR3 protein: CASSLTAGTINEQYF
J gene: TRBJ2-7; clone size: -; V gene: TRBV29-1; D gene: -; CDR3 DNA: TGCAGCGTTGAGGGGGATTTAACCTACGAGCAGTACTTC; CDR3 protein: CSVEGDLTYEQYF
J gene: TRBJ2-7; clone size: once; V gene: TRBV12-3/TRBV12-4; D gene: -; CDR3 DNA: TGTGCCAGCAGTCCGACTTCCCTAGCGTATGCTATGGGGCTCGAGCAGTACTTC; CDR3 protein: CASSPTSLAYAMGLEQYF
J gene: TRBJ2-1; clone size: many; V gene: TRBV5-1; D gene: TRBD1; CDR3 DNA: TGCGCCAGCAGCTTCGGACAGGGGTCTTACAATGAGCAGTTCTTC; CDR3 protein: CASSFGQGSYNEQFF
J gene: TRBJ2-5; clone size: -; V gene: TRBV6-5; D gene: -; CDR3 DNA: TGTGCCAGCAGTTCCCTGCACAACTCCCTGGGGGAGACCCAGTACTTC; CDR3 protein: CASSSLHNSLGETQYF
J gene: TRBJ2-7; clone size: -; V gene: TRBV5-1; D gene: -; CDR3 DNA: TGCGCCAGCAGCTTACCCCAAGGGAGCTCCTACGAGCAGTACTTC; CDR3 protein: CASSLPQGSSYEQYF
J gene: TRBJ2-1; clone size: many; V gene: TRBV2; D gene: TRBD2; CDR3 DNA: TGTGCCAGCAGTGAAGGTTTCGGGCTAGCGGGAGATGACGAGCAGTTCTTC; CDR3 protein: CASSEGFGLAGDDEQFF
J gene: TRBJ2-3; clone size: few; V gene: TRBV2; D gene: TRBD2; CDR3 DNA: TGTGCCAGCAGTGAAGCGCTTTTAGCGGGAGTTAAAGATACGCAGTATTTT; CDR3 protein: CASSEALLAGVKDTQYF
J gene: TRBJ2-7; clone size: -; V gene: TRBV5-1; D gene: -; CDR3 DNA: TGCGCCAGCAGCAAAAATCTAGCGCTCGAGCAGTACTTC; CDR3 protein: CASSKNLALEQYF
J gene: TRBJ2-7; clone size: -; V gene: TRBV30; D gene: -; CDR3 DNA: TGTGCCTGGAGTGTAGTTGATTACGAGCAGTACTTC; CDR3 protein: CAWSVVDYEQYF
J gene: TRBJ2-1; clone size: few; V gene: TRBV24-1; D gene: TRBD2; CDR3 DNA: TGTGCCACCAGTGATAGGACTAGCGGGAGCCTCGGTGAGCAGTTCTTC; CDR3 protein: CATSDRTSGSLGEQFF
J gene: TRBJ2-6; clone size: -; V gene: TRBV5-5; D gene: -; CDR3 DNA: TGTGCCAGCAGCTTGGGCCACCCAAGCTCTGGGGCCAACGTCCTGACTTTC; CDR3 protein: CASSLGHPSSGANVLTF
J gene: TRBJ1-5; clone size: few; V gene: TRBV24-1; D gene: TRBD1; CDR3 DNA: TGTGCCACCAGTGAGAGGACAGGGGAGGATCAGCCCCAGCATTTT; CDR3 protein: CATSERTGEDQPQHF
J gene: TRBJ2-1; clone size: -; V gene: TRBV7-8; D gene: -; CDR3 DNA: TGTGCCAGCAGCTCGAGACTAGAACTTCATGAGTTCTTC; CDR3 protein: CASSSRLELHEFF
J gene: TRBJ1-1; clone size: few; V gene: TRBV9; D gene: TRBD1; CDR3 DNA: TGTGCCAGCAGCGAAACAGGGGAGGCGAACACTGAAGCTTTCTTT; CDR3 protein: CASSETGEANTEAFF